Below, 13 T cell receptor beta chains from the same sample are listed, as sequenced in a study of blood T cell repertoires in COVID-19. Here immunoSEQ multiplex PCR was the method, and the copy in TCRdb shows in-frame clones only, minus some. The sample shows 150,000 to 200,000 clones, about 88% of them seen only once. The source material was peripheral blood. The receptors shown here come from a man aged 55 to 69 with acute or convalescent COVID-19.

Remarks on this clone: The sample holds other DNA sequences that translate to the same CDR3. This chain joins TRBV7-2 and TRBJ2-7, with D possibly matching TRBD2 (6 bases). This CDR3 spans 13 amino acids. Trimming took off 1 base at V and 5 bases at J, with 9 bases between the two ends. Per germline, CDR1 SGHTA and CDR2 FQGNSA. In nucleotides, the CDR3 is TGTGCCAGCAGCTTAGAGGGACTCCACGAGCAGTACTTC. Translating it yields CASSLEGLHEQYF.

The chain combines TRBV18 with TRBJ1-6, with D uncertain. This CDR3 is built from 15 residues. V lost 6 bases to trimming and J lost 5 bases, with 14 bases between them. Per the germline V gene, CDR1 is KGHSH and CDR2 is LQKENI. CDR3 in DNA: TGTGCCAGCTCCCTTAAAGACGGGAATAATTCACCCCTCCACTTT. It codes for CASSLKDGNNSPLHF. The full variable domain, completed using reference TRBV18 and TRBJ1-6, is NAGVMQNPRHLVRRRGQEARLRCSPMKGHSHVYWYRQLPEEGLKFMVYLQKENIIDESGMPKERFSAEFPKEGPSILRIQQVVRGDSAAYFCASSLKDGNNSPLHFGNGTRLTVT.

V gene TRBV2 combines with J gene TRBJ1-4; possibly TRBD1 for D (5 bases). The CDR3 is 14 residues long. The V end was cut by 6 bases, the J end by 2 bases, with 10 bases between. Germline V gives CDR1 SNHLY, CDR2 FYNNEI. CDR3 amino acids: CASRETETNEKLFF. The CDR3 bases are TGTGCCAGCAGAGAGACAGAGACTAATGAAAAACTGTTTTTT.

The chain links TRBV30 to TRBJ1-4; perhaps TRBD1 as D (5 bases). The germline V gene has CDR1 GTSNPN and CDR2 SVGIG (reference sequence). CDR3 length equals 13 residues. Trimming took off 1 base at V and 7 bases at J, with 10 bases between the two ends. CDR3 nucleotides: TGTGCCTGGAGTGCGACCGGGGGTGAAAAACTGTTTTTT. Protein sequence: CAWSATGGEKLFF.

This clone turned up a few times. The chain employs TRBV4-1 and TRBJ1-1; no clear D gene. The CDR3 has 17 residues. The V end lost 0 bases, the J end lost 4 bases, and 18 bases lay between the germline ends. Germline CDR1 and CDR2: MGHRA and YSYEKL. CDR3 DNA: TGCGCCAGCAGCCAAGATGGTACGGCAGGAACGAGCACTGAAGCTTTCTTT. Its protein is CASSQDGTAGTSTEAFF.

This clone was seen more than once but under ten times. The chain couples TRBV11-3 to TRBJ1-1; D might be TRBD1 (6 bases). The germline V and J ends were trimmed by 5 bases and 8 bases, with 9 bases remaining between them. The CDR3 runs to 11 residues. Germline assignment: CDR1 SGHNT and CDR2 YENEEA. CDR3 bases: TGTGCCAGCAGCAGAACAGGGGAAGCTTTCTTT. Translated: CASSRTGEAFF.

The rearrangement links TRBV6-2 or TRBV6-3 to TRBJ1-3, with D unclear. The V end was cut by 4 bases, the J end by 0 bases, with 16 bases between. The CDR3 runs 17 residues. CDR1 and CDR2 (germline): MNHEY, SVGEGT. CDR3 DNA: TGTGCCAGCAGTTTGATGACACGTACCAACTCTGGAAACACCATATATTTT. Translated, it gives CASSLMTRTNSGNTIYF.

The chain employs TRBV5-1 and TRBJ1-1; D is ambiguous. The CDR3 extends over 13 amino acids. V gave up 0 bases and J gave up 5 bases, with 8 bases separating them. The germline CDR1 and CDR2 sequences are SGHRS and YFSETQ. The CDR3 is CASSLGGRTEAFF. Here the CDR3 DNA reads TGCGCCAGCAGCTTGGGAGGAAGGACTGAAGCTTTCTTT. Full variable domain (rest looked up from reference TRBV5-1 and TRBJ1-1): KAGVTQTPRYLIKTRGQQVTLSCSPISGHRSVSWYQQTPGQGLQFLFEYFSETQRNKGNFPGRFSGRQFSNSRSEMNVSTLELGDSALYLCASSLGGRTEAFFGQGTRLTVV.

This rearrangement joins TRBV24-1 to TRBJ2-3; 7 bases match TRBD1. V gave up 7 bases and J gave up 4 bases; unmatched junction bases: 7. Germline V CDR1 and CDR2: KGHDR, SFDVKD. There are 14 residues in the CDR3. The CDR3, as DNA: TGTGCCACCAGCCCGAACAGGGGACCAGATACGCAGTATTTT. Protein: CATSPNRGPDTQYF.

The chain combines TRBV6-5 with TRBJ2-1, with 9 bases identical to TRBD2. This CDR3 comprises 13 residues. V lost 11 bases and J lost 4; bases outside the gene matches: 6. Germline CDR1 is MNHEY and CDR2 is SVGAGI. The DNA of the CDR3 is TGTGCCGGCCGCCTAGCGGGGTACAATGAGCAGTTCTTC. Protein product: CAGRLAGYNEQFF.

The V call is TRBV11-2, the J call TRBJ1-1; D not certain. CDR1 is SGHAT and CDR2 is FQNNGV in the germline V gene. This CDR3 contains 12 residues. Trimming stripped 4 bases from V and 7 bases from J, with 10 bases between. The CDR3, as DNA: TGTGCCAGCAGCTCGCTAACGATTGAAGCTTTCTTT. Residues: CASSSLTIEAFF.

The V call is TRBV29-1, the J call TRBJ2-5; no reliable D call. V shed 3 bases and J shed 5 bases, with 4 bases lying between them. This CDR3 is built from 10 residues. Germline-derived CDR1 and CDR2 are SQVTM and ANQGSEA. The CDR3 sequence is CSVEQETQYF. CDR3 DNA sequence: TGCAGCGTTGAGCAGGAGACCCAGTACTTC.

This chain connects TRBV19 to TRBJ2-5, with 9 bases aligning to TRBD1. The junction had 9 bases not matched to a gene; V was cut back by 5 bases and J by 5 bases. CDR1 and CDR2 from the germline V gene are LNHDA and SQIVND (reference sequence). The CDR3 totals 15 residues. The CDR3 DNA reads TGTGCCAGTAGTTCCATTACAGGGGGCGGGGAGACCCAGTACTTC. It yields the protein CASSSITGGGETQYF. The complete variable domain, with remaining parts taken from reference TRBV19 and TRBJ2-5, reads DGGITQSPKYLFRKEGQNVTLSCEQNLNHDAMYWYRQDPGQGLRLIYYSQIVNDFQKGDIAEGYSVSREKKESFPLTVTSAQKNPTAFYLCASSSITGGGETQYFGPGTRLLVL.